This TCR beta chain is drawn from a study of blood T cell repertoires in COVID-19. Study in general: Acute-phase and convalescent COVID-19 samples originated in the United States, Italy and Spain. From T cells, B-cell-depleted T cells, or PBMCs came the material, which was cDNA or gDNA.

Germline V gives CDR1 SGHNT, CDR2 YYREEE (reference sequence). Trimming cost V 1 base and J 2 bases; bases outside gene matches: 3. CDR3 length: 14 residues. This clone was seen a few times. Original processing notes: Cell counts per sample came from amplifying reference gene primers. Assay: immunoSEQ multiplex PCR; the TCRdb copy retains only in-frame clones and omits some. V, J and clone size derive from that table, while D and trimming were established from the DNA sequence. The sample yields over 80,000 clones, roughly 86% seen once. The V and J genes are TRBV5-4 and TRBJ2-7; the match to TRBD1 covers 7 bases. This TCR came from a human donor in a cohort sampled during active COVID-19. Sequencing was carried out using peripheral blood. CDR3 protein: CASSLQGQTYEQYF. The CDR3 DNA sequence: TGTGCCAGCAGCTTGCAGGGACAGACCTACGAGCAGTACTTC. Combining the CDR3 with reference TRBV5-4 and TRBJ2-7 gives the whole variable domain ETGVTQSPTHLIKTRGQQVTLRCSSQSGHNTVSWYQQALGQGPQFIFQYYREEENGRGNFPPRFSGLQFPNYSSELNVNALELDDSALYLCASSLQGQTYEQYFGPGTRLTVT.